This TCR beta chain was sequenced in a study of blood T cell repertoires in COVID-19. Study-wide background: From the United States, Italy and Spain came samples of acute and convalescent COVID-19. The analysed material was cDNA or gDNA that came from T cells, B-cell-depleted T cells, or PBMCs.

The CDR3 extends over 13 amino acids. Germline assignment: CDR1 GTSNPN and CDR2 SVGIG (reference sequence). Trimming cost V 3 bases and J 4 bases, with 10 bases left between them. Enrolment of Seattle patients took place during active infection, and they were followed longitudinally. Original methodology: Scientists estimated how many nucleated cells there were by amplifying reference gene primers. Some clones are missing from TCRdb's copy, which holds only in-frame ones; the method was immunoSEQ multiplex PCR. The DNA gave D and trimming, while V, J and clone size come from that table. The table has more than 200,000 clones, roughly 84% seen once.

The chain recombines TRBV30 with TRBJ1-5; D gene uncertain. The sample comprised peripheral blood. This clonotype originated in a woman aged 80 or over with COVID-19, enrolled during active disease. The DNA of the CDR3 is TGTGCCTGGAGGGGCCAGAGTAATCAGCCCCAGCATTTT. Protein sequence: CAWRGQSNQPQHF.